These T cell receptor beta chains were read from a single sample in a study of human T cells and chemical hapten exposure. TCRdb re-derived calls from the RACE reads in MiXCR, one entry per CDR3 protein. The data hold about 89,000 distinct CDR3 sequences, with 10% to 15% observed a single time. Sequences were derived from whole blood, sampled in connection with sensitization to the hapten diphenylcyclopropenone (DPC). The receptors shown here come from a woman between 50 and 59 years old with alopecia areata. Some clones in this sample may be carry-over from other donors' samples. The CDR3 runs from the conserved cysteine through the conserved F or W. Size tells how often a clone was seen (once, few, many) or the class of an expanded clone, and some rows leave it out.

CDR3aa: CASSHETGTGIHF; v_gene: TRBV4-1; abundance: NA
CDR3aa: CASSRDPLSYNEQFF; v_gene: TRBV18; abundance: many
CDR3aa: CSALKTGNTGELFF; v_gene: TRBV20-1; abundance: few
CDR3aa: CASSQGRGAGYEQYF; v_gene: TRBV4-2; abundance: few
CDR3aa: CASSQDGAILHGYTF; v_gene: TRBV3-1; abundance: NA
CDR3aa: CASSRGLSSAYYEQYF; v_gene: TRBV11-2; abundance: NA
CDR3aa: CSAPFLASGGGEQYF; v_gene: TRBV20-1; abundance: many
CDR3aa: CASSLQGDRMNTEAFF; v_gene: TRBV6-6; abundance: many
CDR3aa: CASSRGLAGETQYF; v_gene: TRBV7-2; abundance: few
CDR3aa: CSVGHNQETQYF; v_gene: TRBV29-1; abundance: few
CDR3aa: CASSALLAGAGNEQFF; v_gene: TRBV13; abundance: many
CDR3aa: CASSQLGRSEQFF; v_gene: TRBV3-1; abundance: NA
CDR3aa: CASSQSLGLGSYNEQFF; v_gene: TRBV13; abundance: NA
CDR3aa: CASKTSTDTQYF; v_gene: TRBV6-2/TRBV6-3; abundance: many
CDR3aa: CASSTPTGGGPAFNQPQHF; v_gene: TRBV19; abundance: few
CDR3aa: CAISDLAGGVYEQFF; v_gene: TRBV10-3; abundance: NA
CDR3aa: CSVEDRPDRDFGGRAGEQFF; v_gene: TRBV29-1; abundance: NA
CDR3aa: CASSLLPESGANVLTF; v_gene: TRBV27; abundance: NA
CDR3aa: CASTMGRDEQFF; v_gene: TRBV6-1; abundance: NA
CDR3aa: CASSLEQVRETQYF; v_gene: TRBV5-1; abundance: many
CDR3aa: CASSLVGSIYGYTF; v_gene: TRBV7-9; abundance: many
CDR3aa: CASSPGQAGYTF; v_gene: TRBV6-5; abundance: NA
CDR3aa: CASSVVAGYGYTF; v_gene: TRBV6-4; abundance: NA
CDR3aa: CASSLRGSGKVNEQFF; v_gene: TRBV11-3; abundance: many
CDR3aa: CASEGLATDTQYF; v_gene: TRBV19; abundance: NA